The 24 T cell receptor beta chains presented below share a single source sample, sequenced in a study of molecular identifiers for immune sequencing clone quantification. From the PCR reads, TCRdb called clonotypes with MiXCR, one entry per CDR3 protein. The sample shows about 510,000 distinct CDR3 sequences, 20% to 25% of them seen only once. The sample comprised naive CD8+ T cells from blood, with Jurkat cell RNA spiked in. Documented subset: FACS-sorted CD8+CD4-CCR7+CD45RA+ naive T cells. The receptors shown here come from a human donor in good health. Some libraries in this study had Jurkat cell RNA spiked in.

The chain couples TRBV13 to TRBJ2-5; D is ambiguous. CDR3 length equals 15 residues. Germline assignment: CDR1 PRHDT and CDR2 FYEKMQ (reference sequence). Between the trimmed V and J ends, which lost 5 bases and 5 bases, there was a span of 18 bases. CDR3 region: CASSAPFEGEETQYF. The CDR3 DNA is TGTGCCAGCAGCGCGCCTTTTGAAGGTGAGGAGACCCAGTACTTC.

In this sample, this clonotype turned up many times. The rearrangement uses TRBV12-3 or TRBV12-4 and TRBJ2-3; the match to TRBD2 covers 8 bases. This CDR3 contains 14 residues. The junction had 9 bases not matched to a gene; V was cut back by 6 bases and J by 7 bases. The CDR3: CASSREGQVYTQYF. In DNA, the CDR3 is TGTGCCAGCAGCCGGGAGGGGCAGGTCTATACGCAGTATTTT.

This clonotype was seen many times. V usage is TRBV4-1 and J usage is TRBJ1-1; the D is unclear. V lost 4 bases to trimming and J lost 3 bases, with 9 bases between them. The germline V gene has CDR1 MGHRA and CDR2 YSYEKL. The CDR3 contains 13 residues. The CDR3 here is CASSRSEDTEAFF. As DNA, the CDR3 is TGCGCCAGCAGCCGGAGCGAGGACACTGAAGCTTTCTTT.

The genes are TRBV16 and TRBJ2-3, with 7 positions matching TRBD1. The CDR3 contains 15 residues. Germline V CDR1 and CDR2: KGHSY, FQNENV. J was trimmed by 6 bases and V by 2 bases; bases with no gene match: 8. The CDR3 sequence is CASSQTRQGPDTQYF. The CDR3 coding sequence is TGTGCCAGCAGCCAAACACGACAGGGTCCTGATACGCAGTATTTT.

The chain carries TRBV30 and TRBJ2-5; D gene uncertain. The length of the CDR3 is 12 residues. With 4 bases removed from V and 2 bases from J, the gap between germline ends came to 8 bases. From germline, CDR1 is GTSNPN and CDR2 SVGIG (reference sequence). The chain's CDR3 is CAWTRNQETQYF. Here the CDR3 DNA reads TGTGCCTGGACCCGGAATCAAGAGACCCAGTACTTC.

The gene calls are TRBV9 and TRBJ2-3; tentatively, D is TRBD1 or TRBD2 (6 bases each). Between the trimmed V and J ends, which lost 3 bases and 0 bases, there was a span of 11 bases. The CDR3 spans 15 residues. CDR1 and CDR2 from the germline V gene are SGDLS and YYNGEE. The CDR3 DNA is TGTGCCAGCAGCGAGGGGGGTGCTAGCACAGATACGCAGTATTTT. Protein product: CASSEGGASTDTQYF.

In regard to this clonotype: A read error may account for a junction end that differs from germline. As DNA, the CDR3 is TGCGCCAGCAGCCATGGGACAGGCTCCACTGAAGCCTTCTTT. It yields the protein CASSHGTGSTEAFF. The V gene is TRBV7-9, the J gene TRBJ1-1, with 8 bases aligning to TRBD1. Per the germline V gene, CDR1 is SEHNR and CDR2 is FQNEAQ (reference sequence). This CDR3 comprises 14 residues. The variable domain in full, completed from reference TRBV7-9 and TRBJ1-1, reads DTGVSQNPRHKITKRGQNVTFRCDPISEHNRLYWYRQTLGQGPEFLTYFQNEAQLEKSRLLSDRFSAERPKGSFSTLEIQRTEQGDSAMYLCASSHGTGSTEAFFGQGTRLTVV.

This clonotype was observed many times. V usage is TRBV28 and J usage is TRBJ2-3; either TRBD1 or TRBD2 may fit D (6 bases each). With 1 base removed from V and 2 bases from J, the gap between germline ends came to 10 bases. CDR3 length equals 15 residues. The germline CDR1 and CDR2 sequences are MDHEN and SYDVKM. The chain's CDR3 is CASSLSGAPTDTQYF. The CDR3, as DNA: TGTGCCAGCAGTTTATCGGGGGCCCCCACAGATACGCAGTATTTT.

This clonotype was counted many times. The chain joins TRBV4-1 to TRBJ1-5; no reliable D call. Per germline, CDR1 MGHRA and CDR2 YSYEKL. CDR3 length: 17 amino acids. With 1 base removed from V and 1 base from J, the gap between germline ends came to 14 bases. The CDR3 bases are TGCGCCAGCAGCCAAGTTATTCTGGGTTTCAGCAATCAGCCCCAGCATTTT. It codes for CASSQVILGFSNQPQHF.

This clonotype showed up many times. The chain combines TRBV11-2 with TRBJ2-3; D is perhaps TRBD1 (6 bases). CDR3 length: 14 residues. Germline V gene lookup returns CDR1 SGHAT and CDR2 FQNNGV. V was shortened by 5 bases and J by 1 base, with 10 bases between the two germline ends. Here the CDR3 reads CASSPYRGTDTQYF. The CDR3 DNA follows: TGTGCCAGCAGCCCCTACAGGGGCACAGATACGCAGTATTTT.

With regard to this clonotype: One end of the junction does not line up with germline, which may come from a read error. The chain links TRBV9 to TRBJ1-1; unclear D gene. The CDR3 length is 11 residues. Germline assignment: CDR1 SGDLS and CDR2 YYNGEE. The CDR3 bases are TGTGCCAGCAGCCCGGCCACTGAAGTTTTCTTT. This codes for CASSPATEVFF. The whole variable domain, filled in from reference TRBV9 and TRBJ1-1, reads DSGVTQTPKHLITATGQRVTLRCSPRSGDLSVYWYQQSLDQGLQFLIQYYNGEERAKGNILERFSAQQFPDLHSELNLSSLELGDSALYFCASSPATEVFFGQGTRLTVV.

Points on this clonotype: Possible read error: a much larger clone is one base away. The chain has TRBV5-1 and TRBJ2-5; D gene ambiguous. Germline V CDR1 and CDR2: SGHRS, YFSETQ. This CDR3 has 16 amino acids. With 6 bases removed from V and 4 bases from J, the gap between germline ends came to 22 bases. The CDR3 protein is CASKLLGPDILETQYF. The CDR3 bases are TGCGCCAGCAAGCTGCTAGGGCCAGATATTTTAGAGACCCAGTACTTC.

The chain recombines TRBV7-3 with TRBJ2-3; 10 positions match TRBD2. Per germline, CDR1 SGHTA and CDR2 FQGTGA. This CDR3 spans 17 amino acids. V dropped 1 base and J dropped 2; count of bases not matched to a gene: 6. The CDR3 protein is CASSLSGTSDSTDTQYF. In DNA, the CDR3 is TGTGCCAGCAGCTTAAGTGGGACTAGCGATTCCACAGATACGCAGTATTTT.

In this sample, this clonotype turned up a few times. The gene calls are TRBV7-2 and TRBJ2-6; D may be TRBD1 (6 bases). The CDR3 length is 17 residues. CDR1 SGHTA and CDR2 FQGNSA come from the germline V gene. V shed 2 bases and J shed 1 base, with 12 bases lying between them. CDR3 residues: CASSLTSRGSGANVLTF. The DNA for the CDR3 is TGTGCCAGCAGCTTAACTTCCAGGGGTTCTGGGGCCAACGTCCTGACTTTC.

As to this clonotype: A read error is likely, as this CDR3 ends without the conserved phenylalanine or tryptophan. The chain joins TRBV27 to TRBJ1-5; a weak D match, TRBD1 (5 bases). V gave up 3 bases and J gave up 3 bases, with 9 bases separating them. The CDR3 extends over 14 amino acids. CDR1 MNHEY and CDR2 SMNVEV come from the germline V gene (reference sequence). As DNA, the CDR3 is TGTGCCAGCAGTTTGGAGGGGCCCAATCAGCCCCAGCATCTT. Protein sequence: CASSLEGPNQPQHL.

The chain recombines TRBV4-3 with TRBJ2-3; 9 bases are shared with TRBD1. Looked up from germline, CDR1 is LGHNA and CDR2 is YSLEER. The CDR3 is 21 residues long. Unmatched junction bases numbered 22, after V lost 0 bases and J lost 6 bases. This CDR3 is CASSQEESFGTGMGYEDTQYF. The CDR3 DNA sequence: TGCGCCAGCAGCCAAGAGGAGTCATTTGGGACAGGGATGGGTTATGAGGATACGCAGTATTTT.

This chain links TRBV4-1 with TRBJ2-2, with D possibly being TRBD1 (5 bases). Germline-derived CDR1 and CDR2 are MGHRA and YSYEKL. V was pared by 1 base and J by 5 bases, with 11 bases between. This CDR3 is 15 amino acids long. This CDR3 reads CASSQVVGRTGELFF. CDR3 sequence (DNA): TGCGCCAGCAGCCAAGTTGTGGGGCGAACCGGGGAGCTGTTTTTT.

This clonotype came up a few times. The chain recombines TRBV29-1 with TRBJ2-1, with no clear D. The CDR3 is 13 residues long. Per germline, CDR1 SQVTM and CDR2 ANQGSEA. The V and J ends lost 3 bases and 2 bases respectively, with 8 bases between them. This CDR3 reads CSVDTSPYNEQFF. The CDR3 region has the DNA TGCAGCGTTGACACCTCCCCCTACAATGAGCAGTTCTTC.

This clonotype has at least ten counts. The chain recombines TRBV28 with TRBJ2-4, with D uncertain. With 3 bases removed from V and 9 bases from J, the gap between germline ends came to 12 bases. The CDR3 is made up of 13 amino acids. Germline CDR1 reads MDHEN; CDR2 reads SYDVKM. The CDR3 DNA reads TGTGCCAGCAGTTTGGGTGCCCACTCCATTCAGTACTTC. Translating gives CASSLGAHSIQYF. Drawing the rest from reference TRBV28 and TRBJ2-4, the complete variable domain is DVKVTQSSRYLVKRTGEKVFLECVQDMDHENMFWYRQDPGLGLRLIYFSYDVKMKEKGDIPEGYSVSREKKERFSLILESASTNQTSMYLCASSLGAHSIQYFGAGTRLSVL.

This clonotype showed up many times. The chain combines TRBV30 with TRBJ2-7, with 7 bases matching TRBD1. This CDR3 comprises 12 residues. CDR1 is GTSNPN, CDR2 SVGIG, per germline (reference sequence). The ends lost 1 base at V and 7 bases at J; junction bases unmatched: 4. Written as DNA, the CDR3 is TGTGCCTGGAGTGACACAGGGGTAGAGCAGTACTTC. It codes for CAWSDTGVEQYF. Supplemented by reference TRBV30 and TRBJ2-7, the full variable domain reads SQTIHQWPATLVQPVGSPLSLECTVEGTSNPNLYWYRQAAGRGLQLLFYSVGIGQISSEVPQNLSASRPQDRQFILSSKKLLLSDSGFYLCAWSDTGVEQYFGPGTRLTVT.

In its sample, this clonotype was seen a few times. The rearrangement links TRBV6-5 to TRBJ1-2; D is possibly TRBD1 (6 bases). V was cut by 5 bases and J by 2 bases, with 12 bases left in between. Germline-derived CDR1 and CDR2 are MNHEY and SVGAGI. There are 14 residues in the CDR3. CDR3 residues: CASSRDTWNYGYTF. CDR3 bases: TGTGCCAGCAGTCGGGACACTTGGAACTATGGCTACACCTTC.

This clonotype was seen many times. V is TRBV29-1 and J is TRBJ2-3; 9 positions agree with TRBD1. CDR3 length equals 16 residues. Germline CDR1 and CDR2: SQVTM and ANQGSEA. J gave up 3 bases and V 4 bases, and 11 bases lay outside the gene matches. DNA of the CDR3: TGCAGCGTTGCCGGGACAGGGATCTCTTGGACAGATACGCAGTATTTT. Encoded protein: CSVAGTGISWTDTQYF.

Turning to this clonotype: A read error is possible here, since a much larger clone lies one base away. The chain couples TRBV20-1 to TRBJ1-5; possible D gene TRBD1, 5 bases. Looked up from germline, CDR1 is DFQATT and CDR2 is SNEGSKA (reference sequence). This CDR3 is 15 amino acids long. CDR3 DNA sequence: TGCAGTGCTGGACAAGGGCATATGGGCAATCAGCCCCCGCATTTT. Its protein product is CSAGQGHMGNQPPHF.

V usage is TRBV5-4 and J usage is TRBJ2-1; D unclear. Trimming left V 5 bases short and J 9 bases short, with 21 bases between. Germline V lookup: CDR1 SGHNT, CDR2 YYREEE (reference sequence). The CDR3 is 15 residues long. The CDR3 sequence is CASSPGALSQIEQFF. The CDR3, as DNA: TGTGCCAGCAGTCCCGGAGCTCTGAGTCAAATTGAGCAGTTCTTC.